Each of the 21 T cell receptor beta chains below was sequenced from the same sample in a study of shared clonotypes between healthy human individuals. As defined, naive CD8 cells were CD45RO-negative and positively selected for CCR7, with terminally differentiated effector memory CD45RA+ cells excluded. Assay: immunoSEQ multiplex PCR; the TCRdb copy retains only in-frame clones and omits some. The sample records about 680,000 clones, under 95% being singletons. Sequenced material: naive CD8+ T cells sorted from blood. The receptors were sampled from a man younger than 40 in good health.

The chain joins TRBV27 to TRBJ2-5; D is unresolved. Germline CDR1 MNHEY, CDR2 SMNVEV (reference sequence). CDR3 length: 16 amino acids. Trimming cost V 0 bases and J 4 bases, with 15 bases left between them. Written as DNA, the CDR3 is TGTGCCAGCAGTTTATCCTTCGGAAATGACCCAGAGACCCAGTACTTC. Translating it yields CASSLSFGNDPETQYF.

V usage is TRBV28 and J usage is TRBJ2-5, with 8 bases identical to TRBD2. The V gene's germline CDR1 is MDHEN and CDR2 SYDVKM. V trimming: 5 bases; J trimming: 1 base; junction bases outside the gene matches: 15. This CDR3 has 18 residues. As DNA, the CDR3 is TGTGCCAGCAGTCCCTCGGGGCTCAGCGGGAGAGGCCAAGAGACCCAGTACTTC. The encoded protein is CASSPSGLSGRGQETQYF.

V is TRBV9 and J is TRBJ1-1; 11 bases line up with TRBD1. Germline loops: CDR1 SGDLS, CDR2 YYNGEE. The trim removed 4 bases at V and 2 bases at J, leaving 7 bases unmatched. This CDR3 comprises 16 residues. The CDR3 DNA follows: TGTGCCAGCAGCCGGGGGACAGGGGGACGAAACACTGAAGCTTTCTTT. Translated: CASSRGTGGRNTEAFF. Combining the CDR3 with reference TRBV9 and TRBJ1-1 gives the whole variable domain DSGVTQTPKHLITATGQRVTLRCSPRSGDLSVYWYQQSLDQGLQFLIQYYNGEERAKGNILERFSAQQFPDLHSELNLSSLELGDSALYFCASSRGTGGRNTEAFFGQGTRLTVV.

The rearrangement links TRBV4-1 to TRBJ2-1; 10 positions agree with TRBD2. This CDR3 has 16 amino acids. Germline CDR1 is MGHRA and CDR2 is YSYEKL. Trimming cost V 3 bases and J 6 bases; bases outside gene matches: 8. The CDR3 here is CASSQVGLAASNEQFF. CDR3 nucleotides: TGCGCCAGCAGCCAGGTAGGACTAGCGGCCTCCAATGAGCAGTTCTTC.

On this clone: A read error may account for a junction end that differs from germline. J is TRBJ2-7 and V is TRBV7-7; TRBD1 aligns across 12 bases. CDR1 is SSHAT, CDR2 FNYEAQ, per germline (reference sequence). There are 15 residues in the CDR3. This CDR3 reads CASSKGTGGGYEQYF. As DNA, the CDR3 is TGTGCTAGCAGCAAAGGGACAGGGGGCGGTTACGAGCAGTACTTC. The variable domain in full, completed from reference TRBV7-7 and TRBJ2-7, reads GAGVSQSPRYKVTKRGQDVTLRCDPISSHATLYWYQQALGQGPEFLTYFNYEAQPDKSGLPSDRFSAERPEGSISTLTIQRTEQRDSAMYRCASSKGTGGGYEQYFGPGTRLTVT.

This clone is a singleton in its sample. This chain links TRBV13 with TRBJ2-7; a possible D gene is TRBD1 (6 bases). This CDR3 has 13 amino acids. Trimming took off 1 base at V and 4 bases at J, with 8 bases between the two ends. Germline values: CDR1 PRHDT, CDR2 FYEKMQ (reference sequence). This chain's CDR3 is CASSLDREYEQYF. The CDR3 DNA follows: TGTGCCAGCAGCTTAGACAGGGAGTACGAGCAGTACTTC.

The rearrangement uses TRBV29-1 and TRBJ2-7; D not resolved. V was pared by 0 bases and J by 1 base, with 10 bases between. From germline, CDR1 is SQVTM and CDR2 ANQGSEA. CDR3 length equals 14 residues. CDR3: CSVEDRYGSYEQYF. CDR3 nucleotides: TGCAGCGTTGAAGATCGATACGGGTCCTACGAGCAGTACTTC.

J is TRBJ1-5 and V is TRBV6-1, with D possibly TRBD1 on 5 matching bases. The germline V gene has CDR1 MNHNS and CDR2 SASEGT. V was clipped by 10 bases and J by 3 bases, with 10 bases between them. The CDR3 loop spans 12 amino acids. The CDR3: CAIQGDNQPQHF. The CDR3 DNA reads as TGTGCCATCCAGGGTGACAATCAGCCCCAGCATTTT.

The rearrangement uses TRBV27 and TRBJ1-5; 9 positions agree with TRBD1. CDR1 is MNHEY and CDR2 is SMNVEV in the germline V gene (reference sequence). The CDR3 sequence is 14 residues long. The V segment lost 6 bases and the J segment 2 bases; nucleotides outside the gene matches: 2. CDR3: CASRRQGGNQPQHF. In DNA, the CDR3 is TGTGCCAGCAGGCGACAGGGGGGCAATCAGCCCCAGCATTTT.

This clone was picked up a small number of times. The J gene is TRBJ1-5, the V gene TRBV7-9; D remains unclear. Germline CDR1 reads SEHNR; CDR2 reads FQNEAQ (reference sequence). The CDR3 sequence is 13 residues long. The V gene lost 0 bases and the J gene lost 4 bases, with 4 bases spanning the gap. This chain's CDR3 is CASSLAANQPQHF. CDR3 DNA sequence: TGTGCCAGCAGCTTAGCCGCTAATCAGCCCCAGCATTTT.

The chain recombines TRBV7-6 with TRBJ2-1; 10 bases align to TRBD2. This CDR3 is built from 15 residues. CDR1 and CDR2 (germline): SGHVS, FNYEAQ. With 1 base clipped from V and 8 bases from J, the junction kept 5 bases outside the gene matches. The CDR3: CASSLVASGRDEQFF. The DNA of the CDR3 is TGTGCCAGCAGCTTAGTGGCTAGCGGGAGAGATGAGCAGTTCTTC. Full variable domain (missing parts from reference TRBV7-6 and TRBJ2-1): GAGVSQSPRYKVTKRGQDVALRCDPISGHVSLYWYRQALGQGPEFLTYFNYEAQQDKSGLPNDRFSAERPEGSISTLTIQRTEQRDSAMYRCASSLVASGRDEQFFGPGTRLTVL.

The chain couples TRBV18 to TRBJ2-1, with TRBD1 matching over 7 bases. The CDR3 totals 16 residues. The V gene's germline CDR1 is KGHSH and CDR2 LQKENI. J gave up 8 bases and V 0 bases, and 10 bases lay outside the gene matches. CDR3 DNA sequence: TGTGCCAGCTCACCACCGAGGACAGGTGGGGGCGATGAGCAGTTCTTC. This gives the protein CASSPPRTGGGDEQFF.

The rearrangement joins TRBV19 to TRBJ1-4, with TRBD1 matching over 7 bases. V lost 7 bases, J lost 5 bases, and 7 bases stayed unmatched. Germline CDR1 reads LNHDA; CDR2 reads SQIVND (reference sequence). The CDR3 loop spans 14 amino acids. The CDR3 DNA reads TGTGCCAGTAAAGGGACAGCGTACAATGAAAAACTGTTTTTT. This codes for CASKGTAYNEKLFF.

This clone was picked up one time. The chain links TRBV15 to TRBJ2-1; D unclear. Trimming left V 0 bases short and J 0 bases short, with 12 bases between. Per germline, CDR1 LNHNV and CDR2 YYDKDF (reference sequence). The CDR3 totals 17 residues. The CDR3 region is CATSRDRGLGSYNEQFF. CDR3 coding DNA: TGTGCCACCAGCAGAGATCGAGGCCTCGGCTCCTACAATGAGCAGTTCTTC.

This chain connects TRBV13 to TRBJ2-7; D not resolved. The germline CDR1 and CDR2 sequences are PRHDT and FYEKMQ (reference sequence). The V gene lost 1 base and the J gene lost 2 bases, with 9 bases spanning the gap. The length of the CDR3 is 14 residues. The CDR3 nucleotides are TGTGCCAGCAGCTTAGTAGTTGGGGCCTACGAGCAGTACTTC. The encoded protein is CASSLVVGAYEQYF.

V gene TRBV5-5 combines with J gene TRBJ1-2, with D maybe TRBD1 (6 bases). Trimming left V 0 bases short and J 2 bases short, with 17 bases between. CDR1 and CDR2 (germline): SGHKS, YYEKEE (reference sequence). CDR3 length: 17 amino acids. The CDR3 sequence: CASSLVPGAEANYGYTF. CDR3 nucleotides: TGTGCCAGCAGCTTGGTACCGGGGGCGGAAGCCAACTATGGCTACACCTTC. Based on the CDR3 plus reference TRBV5-5 and TRBJ1-2, the full variable domain is DAGVTQSPTHLIKTRGQQVTLRCSPISGHKSVSWYQQVLGQGPQFIFQYYEKEERGRGNFPDRFSARQFPNYSSELNVNALLLGDSALYLCASSLVPGAEANYGYTFGSGTRLTVV.

This clone was observed a handful of times. This CDR3 is CASSSTLADNEQFF. DNA for the CDR3: TGTGCCAGCAGTTCAACACTAGCGGACAATGAGCAGTTCTTC. The chain carries TRBV27 and TRBJ2-1, with 8 bases fitting TRBD2. The J segment lost 5 bases and the V segment lost 4 bases, leaving 4 bases of the junction unmatched. Germline CDR1 and CDR2: MNHEY and SMNVEV (reference sequence). The CDR3 spans 14 residues.

V usage is TRBV10-3 and J usage is TRBJ2-7, with D tentatively TRBD2 (6 bases). Germline CDR1 ENHRY, CDR2 SYGVKD. The CDR3 contains 14 residues. The V and J ends lost 4 bases and 0 bases respectively, with 10 bases between them. Written as DNA, the CDR3 is TGTGCCATCAGTGCGGGGGTCAGCTCCTACGAGCAGTACTTC. Its translation: CAISAGVSSYEQYF.

CDR3 sequence reads: CASSSGGMDTEAFF. The CDR3 DNA follows: TGTGCCAGCAGCTCGGGGGGGATGGACACTGAAGCTTTCTTT. The V and J genes are TRBV11-2 and TRBJ1-1; weak D call: TRBD1 (5 bases). The germline V gene encodes CDR1 SGHAT and CDR2 FQNNGV. Trimming removed 4 bases from V and 3 bases from J, with 12 bases in between. The CDR3 consists of 14 residues.

J is TRBJ2-7 and V is TRBV5-5; D gene uncertain. Trimming stripped 0 bases from V and 2 bases from J, with 6 bases between. The CDR3 has 13 amino acids. Germline CDR1 and CDR2: SGHKS and YYEKEE (reference sequence). The DNA for the CDR3 is TGTGCCAGCAGCTTGGGACCCACCTACGAGCAGTACTTC. This sequence encodes CASSLGPTYEQYF.

The rearrangement links TRBV18 to TRBJ2-1, with D unresolved. Germline V gives CDR1 KGHSH, CDR2 LQKENI. The CDR3 covers 12 residues. V was trimmed by 3 bases and J by 5 bases, leaving 5 bases between them. CDR3 amino acids: CASSPLDNEQFF. CDR3 bases: TGTGCCAGCTCACCTCTAGACAATGAGCAGTTCTTC.